This TCR beta chain was observed in a study of cytomegalovirus exposure and HLA in healthy donors. From the roughly 120-subject validation cohort, which was separate from the approximately 720-subject first cohort, the donors were drawn. Overall study findings and caveats: There were some public TCRs occurring in many donors, but most TCR sequences were rare. It was found in a later analysis that first-cohort TCR clusters tended to co-occur in the 130 or so validation repertoires.

Assay used: immunoSEQ multiplex PCR; TCRdb lists only in-frame clones, some missing. The data hold some 110,000 clones, with approximately 91% observed a single time. Looked up from germline, CDR1 is MNHNY and CDR2 is SVGAGI (reference sequence). The CDR3 is made up of 16 amino acids. Trimming pared 5 bases from V and 0 bases from J, leaving 14 bases between. Remarks on this clone: Its antigen remains unknown.

Sequencing was done on a sample of PBMCs. The sequence was obtained from a man between 18 and 35 years old in good health and CMV-seropositive. The chain combines TRBV6-6 with TRBJ2-1; D perhaps matches TRBD1 (5 bases). CDR3 protein: CASSLRTLSSYNEQFF. DNA of the CDR3: TGTGCCAGCAGTCTTCGGACACTAAGCTCCTACAATGAGCAGTTCTTC.